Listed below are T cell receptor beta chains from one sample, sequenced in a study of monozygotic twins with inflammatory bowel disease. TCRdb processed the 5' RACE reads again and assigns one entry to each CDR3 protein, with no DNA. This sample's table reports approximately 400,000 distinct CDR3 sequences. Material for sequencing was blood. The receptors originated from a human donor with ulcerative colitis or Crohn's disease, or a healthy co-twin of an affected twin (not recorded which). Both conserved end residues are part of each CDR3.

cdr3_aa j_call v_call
CASSQDPAVGETQYF TRBJ2-5 TRBV4-3
CASSLGPNSNQPQHF TRBJ1-5 TRBV5-1
CAISSGPSYGYTF TRBJ1-2 TRBV10-3
CASSLLVEGQPQHF TRBJ1-5 TRBV6-5
CASSPRDRADRAYEQYF TRBJ2-7 TRBV27
CASSLGTGRTDTQYF TRBJ2-3 TRBV7-7
CASSPFDHGDSTDTQYF TRBJ2-3 TRBV6-7
CASTQTGFISSGQYNEQFF TRBJ2-1 TRBV12-3/TRBV12-4
CASSVGGQWGSGTTGELFF TRBJ2-2 TRBV9
CASSQDGTQYF TRBJ2-3 TRBV3-1